Following are 10 T cell receptor beta chains from one sample sequenced in a study of T cell repertoires in cytomegalovirus infection. Their antigens remain unidentified. TCRdb recomputed calls from the reads with MiXCR, one row per CDR3 protein. The sample consists of more than 250,000 distinct CDR3 sequences, around 25% of them appearing once. Material: cultured PBMCs, obtained from culture after CMV antigen stimulation. The receptor source for this set is a human donor in good health (CMV status not recorded). Some clones in this sample may be carry-over from other donors' samples.

This clonotype has just a few counts. The gene calls are TRBV10-3 and TRBJ1-5; D remains ambiguous. This CDR3 contains 14 residues. V lost 2 bases and J 4 bases, leaving 9 bases between the germline ends. Germline V gene data show CDR1 as ENHRY and CDR2 as SYGVKD. This chain's CDR3 is CAISERVLNQPQHF. The CDR3 region has the DNA TGTGCCATCAGTGAGAGGGTATTGAATCAGCCCCAGCATTTT.

In this sample, this clonotype turned up many times. The chain carries TRBV7-8 and TRBJ2-1; 9 bases align to TRBD2. The CDR3 is 17 amino acids. Germline V gene lookup returns CDR1 SGHVS and CDR2 FQNEAQ. J lost 0 bases, V lost 1 base, and 4 bases had no gene match. CDR3 in DNA: TGTGCCAGCAGCTTAGGAGGTAGCGGGAGCTCCTACAATGAGCAGTTCTTC. Residues: CASSLGGSGSSYNEQFF.

The chain is built from TRBV4-3 and TRBJ2-1; TRBD2 aligns across 7 bases. The CDR3 loop spans 16 amino acids. V shed 3 bases and J 1 base; nucleotides not matched to a gene: 6. CDR1 is LGHNA and CDR2 is YSLEER in the germline V gene. The CDR3 is CASSHDLAESYNEQFF. In DNA form, the CDR3 reads TGCGCCAGCAGCCACGATCTAGCGGAGTCCTACAATGAGCAGTTCTTC.

This clonotype was picked up many times. The chain recombines TRBV24-1 with TRBJ2-2; 10 bases match TRBD2. Germline V gene lookup returns CDR1 KGHDR and CDR2 SFDVKD. The length of the CDR3 is 16 residues. The V segment lost 4 bases and the J segment 3 bases; nucleotides outside the gene matches: 4. Written as DNA, the CDR3 is TGTGCCACCAGTGACCGCCTAGCGGGGGACACCGGGGAGCTGTTTTTT. It translates to CATSDRLAGDTGELFF.

This chain uses TRBV11-2 with TRBJ2-5; D unclear. Germline CDR1 reads SGHAT; CDR2 reads FQNNGV. With 2 bases removed from V and 5 bases from J, the gap between germline ends came to 15 bases. CDR3 length equals 15 residues. The CDR3 nucleotides are TGTGCCAGCAGCTTACTTGTGGGTATGGGGGAGACCCAGTACTTC. Translation gives CASSLLVGMGETQYF.

Comments on this clonotype: Here the CDR3 omits its conserved ending phenylalanine or tryptophan, so a read error is the likely source. The chain joins TRBV6-5 to TRBJ2-1; 8 bases line up with TRBD2. The germline gives CDR1 MNHEY, CDR2 SVGAGI. V gave up 4 bases and J gave up 9 bases; unmatched junction bases: 2. The CDR3 runs to 12 residues. Here the CDR3 reads CASSFGLAEQFV. The CDR3 DNA is TGTGCCAGCAGTTTCGGACTAGCTGAGCAGTTCGTC.

The V and J genes are TRBV6-2 or TRBV6-3 and TRBJ2-1; D remains unclear. CDR3 length: 15 amino acids. Trimming removed 2 bases at V and 8 bases at J, with 16 bases between. Germline V gene sequence: CDR1 MNHEY, CDR2 SVGEGT. Written as DNA, the CDR3 is TGTGCCAGCAGTTACAAGGGTGCCGGTAACCATGAGCAGTTCTTC. Translation gives CASSYKGAGNHEQFF.

This clonotype was counted a few times. The V and J genes are TRBV12-3 or TRBV12-4 and TRBJ1-3; D is unclear. The germline V and J ends were trimmed by 3 bases and 2 bases, with 11 bases remaining between them. This CDR3 region has 15 residues. The CDR3 region is CASSFEASPGNTIYF. The CDR3 DNA is TGTGCCAGCAGTTTCGAGGCCAGTCCTGGAAACACCATATATTTT.

The V call is TRBV19, the J call TRBJ2-4; 7 bases are a match to TRBD1. The CDR3 contains 15 residues. CDR1 is LNHDA and CDR2 is SQIVND in the germline V gene (reference sequence). Unmatched junction bases numbered 8, after V lost 5 bases and J lost 4 bases. Here the CDR3 reads CASSPTGTGKNIQYF. In DNA form, the CDR3 reads TGTGCCAGTAGTCCGACAGGGACGGGAAAAAACATTCAGTACTTC.

This clonotype has a handful of counts. The J gene is TRBJ1-3, the V gene TRBV6-6; possibly TRBD1 for D (6 bases). This CDR3 has 14 residues. CDR1 is MNHNY, CDR2 SVGAGI, per germline (reference sequence). With 7 bases removed from V and 4 bases from J, the gap between germline ends came to 14 bases. The CDR3 coding sequence is TGTGCCAGCACCGGACAGCGTATCGGAAACACCATATATTTT. This codes for CASTGQRIGNTIYF.